The 12 T cell receptor beta chains in this list originate from one sample, sequenced in a study of blood T cell repertoires in COVID-19. Repertoires were generated with immunoSEQ multiplex PCR, while TCRdb's copy carries only in-frame clones and drops some. Among 150,000 to 200,000 clones listed, just under 85% were seen once. The material sequenced was peripheral blood. These receptors were obtained from a woman older than 75 with acute or convalescent COVID-19.

The chain uses TRBV5-4 and TRBJ2-1, with TRBD2 matching 10 bases. V lost 5 bases to trimming and J lost 6 bases; unmatched junction nucleotides: 5. The CDR3 totals 14 residues. Per the germline V gene, CDR1 is SGHNT and CDR2 is YYREEE (reference sequence). The CDR3 DNA reads as TGTGCCAGCAGTTCAGCGGGAGGGCCCAATGAGCAGTTCTTC. As protein: CASSSAGGPNEQFF. Filled out from reference TRBV5-4 and TRBJ2-1, the complete variable domain reads ETGVTQSPTHLIKTRGQQVTLRCSSQSGHNTVSWYQQALGQGPQFIFQYYREEENGRGNFPPRFSGLQFPNYSSELNVNALELDDSALYLCASSSAGGPNEQFFGPGTRLTVL.

The rearrangement uses TRBV15 and TRBJ2-7; 10 bases are a match to TRBD1. The CDR3 sequence is 15 residues long. The V and J ends lost 3 bases and 5 bases, in that order; junction bases with no gene match: 7. The V gene's germline CDR1 is LNHNV and CDR2 YYDKDF (reference sequence). The CDR3 is CATSRGIGTGDEQYF. CDR3 sequence (DNA): TGTGCCACCAGCAGGGGAATCGGGACAGGGGACGAGCAGTACTTC.

This chain connects TRBV7-9 to TRBJ1-4; 10 nucleotides match TRBD1. The germline V gene has CDR1 SEHNR and CDR2 FQNEAQ (reference sequence). CDR3 size: 15 residues. With 6 bases clipped from V and 4 bases from J, the junction kept 5 bases outside the gene matches. This CDR3 reads CASSRQGAGNEKLFF. In DNA, the CDR3 is TGTGCCAGCAGTCGACAGGGGGCTGGTAATGAAAAACTGTTTTTT.

The sample holds one count of this clone. The chain couples TRBV6-5 to TRBJ2-2, with D possibly matching TRBD2 (5 bases). The V and J ends lost 2 bases and 3 bases respectively, with 13 bases between them. Germline-derived CDR1 and CDR2 are MNHEY and SVGAGI. The CDR3 is 16 amino acids. CDR3 nucleotides: TGTGCCAGCAGTTACGAGCGGACGGGGTACACCGGGGAGCTGTTTTTT. Protein sequence: CASSYERTGYTGELFF.

The rearrangement uses TRBV7-9 and TRBJ2-4; the D is unclear. V lost 1 base and J lost 2, with 12 bases in between. Germline assignment: CDR1 SEHNR and CDR2 FQNEAQ (reference sequence). This CDR3 is built from 16 residues. DNA of the CDR3: TGTGCCAGCAGCTTAGATACTCCGGGTACCAAAAACATTCAGTACTTC. Encoded protein: CASSLDTPGTKNIQYF.

The chain carries TRBV19 and TRBJ1-2; weak D call: TRBD1 (6 bases). Looked up from germline, CDR1 is LNHDA and CDR2 is SQIVND (reference sequence). V was pared by 4 bases and J by 3 bases, with 15 bases between. CDR3 length: 15 amino acids. CDR3 loop: CASSRAYRVDYGYTF. CDR3 nucleotide sequence: TGTGCCAGTAGTAGGGCCTACAGGGTTGACTATGGCTACACCTTC. The full variable domain, in which reference TRBV19 and TRBJ1-2 provide the parts outside the CDR3, is DGGITQSPKYLFRKEGQNVTLSCEQNLNHDAMYWYRQDPGQGLRLIYYSQIVNDFQKGDIAEGYSVSREKKESFPLTVTSAQKNPTAFYLCASSRAYRVDYGYTFGSGTRLTVV.

The chain uses TRBV3-1 (or the pseudogene TRBV3-2) and TRBJ2-7, with a possible D match to TRBD2 (6 bases). V gave up 1 base and J gave up 8 bases, with 15 bases separating them. The length of the CDR3 is 14 residues. Germline-derived CDR1 and CDR2 are LGHDT and YNNKEL (reference sequence). CDR3 bases: TGTGCCAGCAGCCAAGGACTGACCGGAGGGCAGCAGTACTTC. It encodes CASSQGLTGGQQYF.

This chain links TRBV7-8 with TRBJ2-1, with 13 bases matching TRBD2. Germline CDR1 is SGHVS and CDR2 is FQNEAQ. With 3 bases clipped from V and 9 bases from J, the junction kept 11 bases outside the gene matches. The CDR3 length is 17 residues. CDR3 region: CASSFRSRTSGSGEQFF. Here the CDR3 DNA reads TGTGCCAGCAGCTTTCGGAGCCGGACTAGCGGGAGCGGTGAGCAGTTCTTC.

V gene TRBV6-5 combines with J gene TRBJ2-7; 8 positions match TRBD2. Germline trimming cut 7 bases from V and 6 bases from J; bases unmatched to any gene: 8. The CDR3 runs 13 residues. Germline-derived CDR1 and CDR2 are MNHEY and SVGAGI. CDR3 region: CASTRGGRSEQYF. The CDR3 nucleotides read TGTGCCAGCACCAGGGGCGGGAGGTCCGAGCAGTACTTC.

The chain couples TRBV5-1 to TRBJ2-3; no reliable D call. Germline CDR1 and CDR2: SGHRS and YFSETQ. CDR3 size: 16 residues. V was cut by 3 bases and J by 3 bases, with 17 bases left in between. CDR3 protein: CASSWPEGGKTDTQYF. CDR3 nucleotide sequence: TGCGCCAGCAGCTGGCCGGAAGGCGGTAAAACAGATACGCAGTATTTT.

The rearrangement links TRBV11-2 to TRBJ2-3; TRBD2 matches 8 bases. The V and J ends lost 1 base and 0 bases, in that order; junction bases with no gene match: 0. From germline, CDR1 is SGHAT and CDR2 FQNNGV. This CDR3 comprises 15 residues. In nucleotides, the CDR3 is TGTGCCAGCAGCTTAGCGGGAGGGAGCACAGATACGCAGTATTTT. Translating gives CASSLAGGSTDTQYF.

V and J are TRBV7-9 and TRBJ1-1; no clear D. The CDR3 is made up of 13 amino acids. CDR1 and CDR2 (germline): SEHNR, FQNEAQ (reference sequence). Trimming pared 5 bases from V and 1 base from J, leaving 8 bases between. CDR3 coding DNA: TGTGCCAGCAGCGCCCAGGCGAACACTGAAGCTTTCTTT. It translates to CASSAQANTEAFF. The full variable domain, in which reference TRBV7-9 and TRBJ1-1 provide the parts outside the CDR3, is DTGVSQNPRHKITKRGQNVTFRCDPISEHNRLYWYRQTLGQGPEFLTYFQNEAQLEKSRLLSDRFSAERPKGSFSTLEIQRTEQGDSAMYLCASSAQANTEAFFGQGTRLTVV.